This record covers a single T cell receptor (beta chain). What it binds is unknown. The read falls 3 residues short of the CDR3 end, and the missing part is taken from the germline J gene. The CDR3 extends over 14 amino acids. The germline V gene has CDR1 SEHNR and CDR2 FQNEAQ (reference sequence). Trimming pared 1 base from V and 1 base from J, leaving 7 bases between. This entry is derived from a study of T cells in women clearing cervical HPV infection. Study observations and caveats: Cases and controls were distinguished at AUC around 0.8 by richness and V genes.

TCRdb keeps only in-frame clones here, not all; method: immunoSEQ multiplex PCR. Seen in this sample are about 36,000 clones; the ten most common clones hold about 1.7%. This receptor was taken from a woman between 18 and 70 years old with a cervical HPV16 infection that either progressed to CIN3+ or cleared (not recorded which). The specimen was blood buffy coat. The chain employs TRBV7-9 and TRBJ2-5, with D tentatively TRBD1 (6 bases). The CDR3 sequence: CASSLDRAQETQYF. Partial CDR3 DNA: TGTGCCAGCAGCTTAGACAGGGCCCAAGAGACC. Combining the CDR3 with reference TRBV7-9 and TRBJ2-5 gives the whole variable domain DTGVSQNPRHKITKRGQNVTFRCDPISEHNRLYWYRQTLGQGPEFLTYFQNEAQLEKSRLLSDRFSAERPKGSFSTLEIQRTEQGDSAMYLCASSLDRAQETQYFGPGTRLLVL.